The clone carrying this T cell receptor beta chain was detected a few times. This sample stems from a study of patients and donors after allogeneic stem cell transplantation. TCRdb fed the RT-PCR reads into MiXCR, producing one record per CDR3 protein. The table records tens of thousands of distinct CDR3 sequences, 35% to 40% of them present only once. The CDR3 consists of 13 residues. Germline V CDR1 and CDR2: SEHNR, FQNEAQ (reference sequence). V dropped 1 base and J dropped 2 bases, with 5 bases sitting between them. Sequencing was done on a sample of blood, either unsorted or a sorted T cell fraction (not recorded which). The chain links TRBV7-9 to TRBJ1-2, with D unresolved. The TCR sequence derives from a human donor who was either an allogeneic HSCT recipient or a stem cell or donor lymphocyte infusion donor (not recorded which). It is not recorded whose cells these are; they may come from a transplant donor. The CDR3 protein is CASSLGGNYGYTF. For the CDR3, the DNA is TGTGCCAGCAGCTTAGGTGGGAACTATGGCTACACCTTC.